The present T cell receptor beta chain was sequenced within a study of blood T cell repertoires in COVID-19 (dated by TCRdb to 2019 to 2021). With regard to the full study: For ImmuneRACE Cohort 3, a participant was defined as recovered based on two consecutive negative NP/OP PCR tests, clearance by a healthcare professional, or resolution of symptoms. The collaborator samples originated in the United States, Italy and Spain and spanned the acute and convalescent phases of COVID-19. The prospective study material was composed of cDNA or gDNA derived from T cells, B-cell-depleted T cells, or PBMCs. The dataset comprised deeply sampled blood TCRbeta repertoires from subjects exposed to, actively infected with, or recovered from COVID-19. The repertoires were made available in a free public database intended to serve as a resource for research on the immune response to SARS-CoV-2. Samples were obtained from the ongoing ImmuneRACE study (first 160 participants) and from 1,254 subjects provided by 6 global collaborators. Sample metadata almost always included a de-identified subject ID, COVID-19 status, age in years and sex. Where available, HLA class I and class II types were obtained from metadata supplied by the sample provider rather than from assay-based typing. What the work shows at the level of the full study, not this receptor alone: Clinical and demographic metadata were provided uncurated, with the amount varying by source and participant.

The immunoSEQ Assay, a bias-controlled multiplex PCR, was used to amplify TCRbeta CDR3 regions from genomic DNA. On the authors' methods: The number of nucleated cells in each sample was estimated by amplification of reference gene primers within the assay. To quantify the absolute abundance of each unique TCRbeta CDR3 rearrangement, sequence reads were collapsed and filtered. For each sample, productive Simpson clonality was calculated as the square root of Simpson's diversity index across productive rearrangements. Held by TCRdb, this immuneACCESS table contains in-frame sequences only and omits some clones. Under half of the omission traces to an unresolved V gene where checked; the cause of the rest is unknown. V, J and clone size reflect that table, while D and trimming were determined from the DNA. Recorded for this sample are more than 200,000 clones; more than 75% of them occurred a single time. Less than 8% of the sample belongs to the ten largest clones.

A remark on this clone: Its antigen specificity is not known. The sample holds no much larger clone one base away, and base qualities are not on file.

The CDR3 covers 16 residues, taking in both the cysteine and the phenylalanine. Left in the record is the CDR3 DNA by itself, 48 bases read in frame from the first base. Trimming costs V 5 bases and J 2 bases, and their ends lie 19 bases apart. Via the germline V gene (reference sequence), CDR1 is MNHEY and CDR2 SMNVEV. In the prospective study, participants were 18 to 89 years old, resided in 24 geographic areas of the United States, and were enrolled through a virtual design. In the prospective study, cohorts were assigned on the basis of participant-reported clinical history obtained from a screening survey and a study questionnaire. In the prospective study, mobile phlebotomists collected whole blood, serum and a nasopharyngeal or oropharyngeal swab from each participant. Over an approximately 2-month period, participants in the prospective study had the option of providing additional blood draws and questionnaires. Prospective study blood samples were shipped either frozen or at room temperature before DNA extraction.

The rearrangement combines TRBV27 with TRBJ2-7; matching of 6 bases hints at TRBD1 as the D gene. Material: PBMCs or T cells enriched from blood (not recorded which). This TCR was sampled from a man aged 25 to 40 in a cohort exposed to, infected with or recovered from COVID-19 (not recorded which). Here the CDR3 is given as CASSAITVRGTYEQYF. The DNA is as follows: TGTGCCAGCAGTGCCATAACTGTCAGGGGAACCTACGAGCAGTACTTC.